This T cell receptor (beta chain) comes out of a study of monozygotic twins with inflammatory bowel disease. From the 5' RACE reads, TCRdb lists one entry per CDR3 protein and no DNA. The sample totals 200,000 to 250,000 distinct CDR3 sequences. The sample comprised blood. This sequence originates from a human donor with ulcerative colitis or Crohn's disease, or a healthy co-twin of an affected twin (not recorded which).

The CDR3 reads CASSPAGFETQYF. The chain employs TRBV7-3 and TRBJ2-5; TCRdb picks TRBD2, but there is no DNA to check that call. The CDR3 runs 13 residues. Germline lookup yields CDR1 SGHTA and CDR2 FQGTGA.